A single sample is the source of the 25 T cell receptor beta chains below, sequenced in a study of blood T cell repertoires in COVID-19. Assay used: immunoSEQ multiplex PCR; TCRdb lists only in-frame clones, some missing. The data hold about 190,000 clones, with 88% observed a single time. The sample consisted of peripheral blood. All receptors derive from a man between 18 and 29 years old with active or convalescent COVID-19.

The chain is built from TRBV27 and TRBJ1-1, with TRBD1 identical over 7 bases. Per germline, CDR1 MNHEY and CDR2 SMNVEV (reference sequence). V shed 0 bases, J shed 0 bases, and the junction held 1 base outside the gene matches. The CDR3 loop spans 15 amino acids. CDR3 protein: CASSLSQGVNTEAFF. CDR3 sequence (DNA): TGTGCCAGCAGTTTATCGCAGGGGGTGAACACTGAAGCTTTCTTT.

This chain connects TRBV19 to TRBJ2-7; 7 bases are shared with TRBD1. V shed 4 bases and J 4 bases; nucleotides not matched to a gene: 25. The CDR3 totals 20 residues. From germline, CDR1 is LNHDA and CDR2 SQIVND (reference sequence). The CDR3 spells CASSRQGASHPPPRLYEQYF. CDR3 DNA: TGTGCCAGTAGTAGACAGGGTGCCAGCCATCCCCCCCCACGCCTATACGAGCAGTACTTC.

J is TRBJ1-1 and V is TRBV11-2, with D tentatively TRBD1 (5 bases). V gave up 7 bases and J gave up 5 bases, with 14 bases separating them. This CDR3 is built from 13 residues. Germline loops: CDR1 SGHAT, CDR2 FQNNGV. The CDR3: CASTPPGGTEAFF. The CDR3 DNA sequence: TGTGCCAGCACCCCCCCGGGGGGAACTGAAGCTTTCTTT. The variable domain in full, with the rest retrieved from reference TRBV11-2 and TRBJ1-1, is EAGVAQSPRYKIIEKRQSVAFWCNPISGHATLYWYQQILGQGPKLLIQFQNNGVVDDSQLPKDRFSAERLKGVDSTLKIQPAKLEDSAVYLCASTPPGGTEAFFGQGTRLTVV.

The chain combines TRBV3-1 (or the pseudogene TRBV3-2) with TRBJ2-7; D may be TRBD2 (7 bases). CDR1 and CDR2 from the germline V gene are LGHDT and YNNKEL (reference sequence). There are 16 residues in the CDR3. The ends were cut back, 5 bases at V and 8 bases at J, with 25 bases in the middle. For the CDR3, the DNA is TGTGCCAGCAGCTTAAGGGGGGGGCCCTACTTGGGCAAGCAGTACTTC. Encoded protein: CASSLRGGPYLGKQYF.

The CDR3 reads CASSPSGFYYGYTF. CDR3 DNA: TGCGCCAGCAGCCCGAGCGGGTTTTACTATGGCTACACCTTC. This chain uses TRBV4-1 with TRBJ1-2; D is ambiguous. V gave up 4 bases and J gave up 3 bases, with 12 bases separating them. The length of the CDR3 is 14 residues. The germline CDR1 and CDR2 sequences are MGHRA and YSYEKL.

DNA for the CDR3: TGTGCCAGCAGCCCAGACAGGGGCCTGGACACTGAAGCTTTCTTT. This sequence encodes CASSPDRGLDTEAFF. This chain uses TRBV6-5 with TRBJ1-1, with 8 bases that match TRBD1. This CDR3 contains 15 residues. Trimming cost V 6 bases and J 3 bases; bases outside gene matches: 9. CDR1 is MNHEY and CDR2 is SVGAGI in the germline V gene.

V and J are TRBV27 and TRBJ2-2; 8 nucleotides match TRBD2. Per germline, CDR1 MNHEY and CDR2 SMNVEV (reference sequence). Trimming cost V 8 bases and J 2 bases; bases outside gene matches: 10. This CDR3 comprises 16 residues. The CDR3 coding sequence is TGTGCCAGCGTCCCGGGGGGGAATATAAACACCGGGGAGCTGTTTTTT. It codes for CASVPGGNINTGELFF.

V gene TRBV10-3 combines with J gene TRBJ1-6; 9 bases are shared with TRBD1. This CDR3 comprises 15 residues. Germline assignment: CDR1 ENHRY and CDR2 SYGVKD. After removal of 6 bases from V and 5 bases from J, the junction contained 5 bases not matched to a gene. CDR3: CAIRPGQGNNSPLHF. CDR3 DNA sequence: TGTGCCATCAGACCGGGACAGGGAAATAATTCACCCCTCCACTTT.

J is TRBJ1-6 and V is TRBV27; 7 positions agree with TRBD1. This CDR3 has 13 amino acids. The ends lost 3 bases at V and 9 bases at J; junction bases unmatched: 2. Germline V gives CDR1 MNHEY, CDR2 SMNVEV (reference sequence). The CDR3 coding sequence is TGTGCCAGCAGTTTGCAGGGGGGTTCACCCCTCCACTTT. Translation gives CASSLQGGSPLHF.

The chain couples TRBV25-1 to TRBJ2-1, with 9 bases fitting TRBD2. Trimming removed 8 bases from V and 3 bases from J; junction bases left unmatched: 5. Germline V lookup: CDR1 MGHDK, CDR2 SYGVNS. There are 14 residues in the CDR3. DNA for the CDR3: TGTGCCAGCGAGCGGGAGGCCATCTACAATGAGCAGTTCTTC. Its translation: CASEREAIYNEQFF.

The rearrangement uses TRBV13 and TRBJ2-3, with D perhaps TRBD2 (6 bases). The V gene's germline CDR1 is PRHDT and CDR2 FYEKMQ (reference sequence). V lost 4 bases to trimming and J lost 2 bases, with 16 bases between them. There are 16 residues in the CDR3. In nucleotides, the CDR3 is TGTGCCAGCAGCTCTACCGGGACTTCTTACACAGATACGCAGTATTTT. Its protein is CASSSTGTSYTDTQYF.

This chain joins TRBV19 and TRBJ2-4, with D possibly matching TRBD2 (6 bases). The V end lost 3 bases, the J end lost 5 bases, and 20 bases lay between the germline ends. This CDR3 is 17 amino acids long. Germline V CDR1 and CDR2: LNHDA, SQIVND (reference sequence). CDR3 sequence reads: CASSIKLAASGENIQYF. In nucleotides, the CDR3 is TGTGCCAGTAGTATCAAGTTGGCGGCCTCGGGGGAAAACATTCAGTACTTC.

This clone was recorded only once. The rearrangement links TRBV30 to TRBJ1-1; D is unresolved. The CDR3 is 14 residues long. Germline lookup yields CDR1 GTSNPN and CDR2 SVGIG (reference sequence). Deletions cut 0 bases from V and 6 bases from J, with 14 bases between. The CDR3: CAWSVTALTPEAFF. CDR3 sequence (DNA): TGTGCCTGGAGTGTAACAGCCTTAACACCTGAAGCTTTCTTT. The complete variable domain, with remaining parts taken from reference TRBV30 and TRBJ1-1, reads SQTIHQWPATLVQPVGSPLSLECTVEGTSNPNLYWYRQAAGRGLQLLFYSVGIGQISSEVPQNLSASRPQDRQFILSSKKLLLSDSGFYLCAWSVTALTPEAFFGQGTRLTVV.

This chain uses TRBV19 with TRBJ2-3; no reliable D call. V dropped 6 bases and J dropped 0 bases, with 10 bases sitting between them. This CDR3 contains 14 residues. CDR1 and CDR2 from the germline V gene are LNHDA and SQIVND (reference sequence). As DNA, the CDR3 is TGTGCCAGTAGCATAAGTACTAGCACAGATACGCAGTATTTT. It specifies CASSISTSTDTQYF.

V and J are TRBV25-1 and TRBJ2-1, with 7 nucleotides matching TRBD1. CDR1 and CDR2 (germline): MGHDK, SYGVNS. V lost 2 bases, J lost 4 bases, and 5 bases stayed unmatched. This CDR3 contains 15 residues. The chain's CDR3 is CASSERRTGYNEQFF. In DNA, the CDR3 is TGTGCCAGCAGTGAACGCCGGACAGGTTACAATGAGCAGTTCTTC.

This chain connects TRBV5-1 to TRBJ2-7; D might be TRBD1 (6 bases). Germline CDR1 and CDR2: SGHRS and YFSETQ. The V gene lost 2 bases and the J gene lost 1 base, with 10 bases spanning the gap. There are 14 residues in the CDR3. CDR3 loop: CASSLVRGSYEQYF. For the CDR3, the DNA is TGCGCCAGCAGCTTAGTCAGGGGTTCCTACGAGCAGTACTTC.

The chain recombines TRBV7-8 with TRBJ2-7; 13 bases are shared with TRBD2. Germline-derived CDR1 and CDR2 are SGHVS and FQNEAQ. The V segment lost 3 bases and the J segment 2 bases; nucleotides outside the gene matches: 10. This CDR3 has 18 amino acids. The CDR3 reads CASSFRLAGGTFAYEQYF. CDR3 sequence (DNA): TGTGCCAGCAGCTTCAGACTAGCGGGAGGCACCTTCGCCTACGAGCAGTACTTC.

The V call is TRBV5-4, the J call TRBJ1-1, with unresolved D. Germline-derived CDR1 and CDR2 are SGHNT and YYREEE (reference sequence). V was trimmed by 1 base and J by 4 bases, leaving 8 bases between them. The CDR3 loop spans 13 amino acids. The CDR3, as DNA: TGTGCCAGCAGCTTGTCCGGGGTCACTGAAGCTTTCTTT. This sequence encodes CASSLSGVTEAFF.

The rearrangement joins TRBV5-6 to TRBJ1-2; TRBD1 is a possible D gene (5 bases). This CDR3 has 12 amino acids. Trimming stripped 1 base from V and 8 bases from J, with 9 bases between. Germline CDR1 SGHDT, CDR2 YYEEEE. The CDR3 spells CASSLNRKGYTF. Written as DNA, the CDR3 is TGTGCCAGCAGCTTGAACAGGAAGGGCTACACCTTC.

The DNA for the CDR3 is TGTGCCAGCAGCCGGGCGGGGGTTGGGCCCCAGCATTTT. Its protein product is CASSRAGVGPQHF. The chain couples TRBV5-4 to TRBJ1-5; D may be TRBD1 (5 bases). The ends were cut back, 4 bases at V and 9 bases at J, with 14 bases in the middle. The germline CDR1 and CDR2 sequences are SGHNT and YYREEE (reference sequence). CDR3 length: 13 residues.

The chain combines TRBV24-1 with TRBJ2-1; TRBD1 matches 8 bases. V gave up 1 base and J gave up 4 bases; unmatched junction bases: 8. The CDR3 extends over 17 amino acids. Germline V gene lookup returns CDR1 KGHDR and CDR2 SFDVKD. Here the CDR3 DNA reads TGTGCCACCAGTGATTTCGGGACAGGTAATCAGTACAATGAGCAGTTCTTC. Protein: CATSDFGTGNQYNEQFF.

This clone was detected once. The V gene is TRBV7-3, the J gene TRBJ2-1, with a weak D call TRBD2 (6 bases). From germline, CDR1 is SGHTA and CDR2 FQGTGA. The CDR3 sequence is 15 residues long. Deletions cut 3 bases from V and 3 bases from J, with 12 bases between. CDR3 nucleotides: TGTGCCAGCAGCTTGTTACCTAGCGACTACAATGAGCAGTTCTTC. This encodes CASSLLPSDYNEQFF.

The chain employs TRBV6-2 or TRBV6-3 and TRBJ2-1; 9 bases are a match to TRBD1. The CDR3 is 15 residues long. Losses at the gene ends were 2 bases for V and 1 base for J; bases not matched to a gene: 0. Looked up from germline, CDR1 is MNHEY and CDR2 is SVGEGT. The CDR3 DNA reads as TGTGCCAGCAGTTACGACAGGGGGTCCTACAATGAGCAGTTCTTC. Protein: CASSYDRGSYNEQFF.

The chain carries TRBV6-2 or TRBV6-3 and TRBJ1-5; 7 bases match TRBD1. The CDR3 totals 16 residues. Trimming removed 7 bases from V and 1 base from J; junction bases left unmatched: 10. The germline V gene encodes CDR1 MNHEY and CDR2 SVGEGT. CDR3 bases: TGTGCCAGCAACCCACACACAGGGGAGAGCAATCAGCCCCAGCATTTT. It codes for CASNPHTGESNQPQHF.

The rearrangement links TRBV28 to TRBJ1-2, with D perhaps TRBD1 (5 bases). From germline, CDR1 is MDHEN and CDR2 SYDVKM. The length of the CDR3 is 14 residues. The V end was cut by 5 bases, the J end by 2 bases, with 12 bases between. CDR3 amino acids: CASSPTGGNYGYTF. The CDR3 nucleotides are TGTGCCAGCAGTCCCACGGGGGGGAACTATGGCTACACCTTC.